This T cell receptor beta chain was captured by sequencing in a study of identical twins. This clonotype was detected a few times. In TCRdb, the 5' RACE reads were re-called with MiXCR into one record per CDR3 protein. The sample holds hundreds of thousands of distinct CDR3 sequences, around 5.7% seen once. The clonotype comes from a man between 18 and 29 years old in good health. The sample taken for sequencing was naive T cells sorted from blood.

For the CDR3, the DNA is TGCAGCGTTGTTGTAGCGGGAGGGCCTTCCTACAATGAGCAGTTCTTC. This sequence encodes CSVVVAGGPSYNEQFF. The chain has TRBV29-1 and TRBJ2-1, with 11 bases identical to TRBD2. This CDR3 has 16 residues. Germline CDR1 is SQVTM and CDR2 is ANQGSEA. V dropped 4 bases and J dropped 1; count of bases not matched to a gene: 6.